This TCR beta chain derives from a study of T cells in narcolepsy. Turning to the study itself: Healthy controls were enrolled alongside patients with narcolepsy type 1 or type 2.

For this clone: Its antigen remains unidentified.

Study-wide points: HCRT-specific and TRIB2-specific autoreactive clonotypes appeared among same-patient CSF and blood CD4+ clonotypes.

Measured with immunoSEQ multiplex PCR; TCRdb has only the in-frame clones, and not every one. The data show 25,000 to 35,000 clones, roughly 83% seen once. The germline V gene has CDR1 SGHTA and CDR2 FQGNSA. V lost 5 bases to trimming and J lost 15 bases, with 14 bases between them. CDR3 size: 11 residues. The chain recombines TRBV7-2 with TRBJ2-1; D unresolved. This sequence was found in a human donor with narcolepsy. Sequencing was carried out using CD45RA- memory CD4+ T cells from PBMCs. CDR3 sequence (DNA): TGTGCCAGCAGCGACCATCCCCCACTGTTCTTC. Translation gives CASSDHPPLFF.